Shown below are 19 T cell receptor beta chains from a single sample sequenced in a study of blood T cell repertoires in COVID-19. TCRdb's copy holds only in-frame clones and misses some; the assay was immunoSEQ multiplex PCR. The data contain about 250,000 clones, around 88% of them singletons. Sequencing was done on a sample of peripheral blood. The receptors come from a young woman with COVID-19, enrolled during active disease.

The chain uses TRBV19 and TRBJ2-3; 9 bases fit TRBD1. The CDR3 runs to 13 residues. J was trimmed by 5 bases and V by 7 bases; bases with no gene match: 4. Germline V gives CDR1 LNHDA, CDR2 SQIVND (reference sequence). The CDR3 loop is CASTGQGGDTQYF. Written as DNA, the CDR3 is TGTGCCAGTACGGGACAGGGTGGAGATACGCAGTATTTT.

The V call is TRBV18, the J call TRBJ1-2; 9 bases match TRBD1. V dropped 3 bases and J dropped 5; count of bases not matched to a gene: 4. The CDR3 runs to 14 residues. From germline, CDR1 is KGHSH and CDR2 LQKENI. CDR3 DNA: TGTGCCAGCTCACCGGGGACAGGGTTTTATGGCTACACCTTC. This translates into CASSPGTGFYGYTF.

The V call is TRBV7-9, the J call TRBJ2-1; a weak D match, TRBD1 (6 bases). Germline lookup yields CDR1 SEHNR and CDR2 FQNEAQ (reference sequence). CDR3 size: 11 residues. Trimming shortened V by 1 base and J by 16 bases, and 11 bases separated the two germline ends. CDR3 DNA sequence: TGTGCCAGCAGCTTAGGGGGGCGACCCTTCTTC. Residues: CASSLGGRPFF.

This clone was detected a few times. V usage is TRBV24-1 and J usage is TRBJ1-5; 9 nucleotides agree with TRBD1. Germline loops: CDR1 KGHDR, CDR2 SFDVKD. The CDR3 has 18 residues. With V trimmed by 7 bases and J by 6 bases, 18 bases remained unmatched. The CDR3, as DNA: TGTGCCACCAGCCCCCTCCTAAGAAACAGGGGGCGATGTCAGCCCCAGCATTTT. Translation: CATSPLLRNRGRCQPQHF.

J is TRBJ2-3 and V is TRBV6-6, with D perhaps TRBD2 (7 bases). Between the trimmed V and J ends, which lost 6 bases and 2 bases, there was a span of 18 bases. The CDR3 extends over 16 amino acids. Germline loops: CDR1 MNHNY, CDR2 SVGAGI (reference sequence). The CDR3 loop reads CASSRSYGGHTDTQYF. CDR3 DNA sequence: TGTGCCAGCAGCCGATCATACGGGGGGCACACAGATACGCAGTATTTT.

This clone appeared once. CDR3 nucleotides: TGTGCCAGCAGCTTGGGAGAACCCTACGAGCAGTACGTC. This codes for CASSLGEPYEQYV. The chain is built from TRBV5-8 and TRBJ2-7; D remains ambiguous. Germline V lookup: CDR1 SGHTS, CDR2 YDEGEE. The CDR3 has 13 amino acids. V was pared by 0 bases and J by 2 bases, with 6 bases between.

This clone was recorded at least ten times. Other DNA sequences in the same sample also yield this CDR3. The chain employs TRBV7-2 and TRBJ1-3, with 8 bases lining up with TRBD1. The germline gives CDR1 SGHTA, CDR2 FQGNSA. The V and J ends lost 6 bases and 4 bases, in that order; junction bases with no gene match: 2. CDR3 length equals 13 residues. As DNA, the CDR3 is TGTGCCAGCAGTCCAGGGGGCGGAAACACCATATATTTT. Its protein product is CASSPGGGNTIYF.

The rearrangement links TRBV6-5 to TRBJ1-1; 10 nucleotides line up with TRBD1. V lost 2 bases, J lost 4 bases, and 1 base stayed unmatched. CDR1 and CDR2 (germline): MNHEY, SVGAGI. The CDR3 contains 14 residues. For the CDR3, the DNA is TGTGCCAGCAGTTACCGGGACAGGGGCACTGAAGCTTTCTTT. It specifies CASSYRDRGTEAFF.

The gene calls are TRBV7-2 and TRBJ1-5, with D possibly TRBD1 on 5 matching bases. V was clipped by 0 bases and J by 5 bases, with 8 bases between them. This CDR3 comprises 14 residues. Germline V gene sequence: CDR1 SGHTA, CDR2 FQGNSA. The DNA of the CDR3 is TGTGCCAGCAGCTTAGCGCGGGGGGATCAGCCCCAGCATTTT. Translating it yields CASSLARGDQPQHF.

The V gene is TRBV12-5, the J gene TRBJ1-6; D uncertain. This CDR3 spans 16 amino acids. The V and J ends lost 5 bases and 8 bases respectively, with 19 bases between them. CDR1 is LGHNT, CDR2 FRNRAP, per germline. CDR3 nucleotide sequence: TGTGCTAGTGGTCCTCCCGGGAGGGCCGGTCATTCACCCCTCCACTTT. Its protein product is CASGPPGRAGHSPLHF.

The CDR3 coding sequence is TGTGCCCTTCGGGGGTTCGGAAACACCATATATTTT. Translation: CALRGFGNTIYF. The chain uses TRBV7-9 and TRBJ1-3, with TRBD1 as a possible D gene (5 bases). The length of the CDR3 is 12 residues. Trimming cost V 11 bases and J 4 bases, with 12 bases left between them. In germline, CDR1 is SEHNR, CDR2 FQNEAQ (reference sequence).

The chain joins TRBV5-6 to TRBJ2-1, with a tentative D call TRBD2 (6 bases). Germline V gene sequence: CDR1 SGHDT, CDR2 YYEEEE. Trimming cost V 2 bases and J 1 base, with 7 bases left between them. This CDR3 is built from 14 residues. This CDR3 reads CASSFGGSYNEQFF. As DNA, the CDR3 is TGTGCCAGCAGCTTCGGGGGTTCCTACAATGAGCAGTTCTTC.

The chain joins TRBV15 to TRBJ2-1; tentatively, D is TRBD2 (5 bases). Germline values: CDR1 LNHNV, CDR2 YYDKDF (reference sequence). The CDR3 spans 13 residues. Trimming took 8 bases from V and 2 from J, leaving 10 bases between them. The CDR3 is CATGSPPYNEQFF. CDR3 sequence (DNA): TGTGCCACCGGGAGTCCACCCTACAATGAGCAGTTCTTC. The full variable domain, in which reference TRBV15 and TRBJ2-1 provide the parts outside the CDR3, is DAMVIQNPRYQVTQFGKPVTLSCSQTLNHNVMYWYQQKSSQAPKLLFHYYDKDFNNEADTPDNFQSRRPNTSFCFLDIRSPGLGDTAMYLCATGSPPYNEQFFGPGTRLTVL.

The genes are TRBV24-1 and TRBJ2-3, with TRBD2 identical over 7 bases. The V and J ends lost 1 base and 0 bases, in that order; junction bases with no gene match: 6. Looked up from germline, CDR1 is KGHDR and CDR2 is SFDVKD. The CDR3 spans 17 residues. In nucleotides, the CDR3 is TGTGCCACCAGTGATTTTTTAACTAGCGCTAGCACAGATACGCAGTATTTT. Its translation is CATSDFLTSASTDTQYF.

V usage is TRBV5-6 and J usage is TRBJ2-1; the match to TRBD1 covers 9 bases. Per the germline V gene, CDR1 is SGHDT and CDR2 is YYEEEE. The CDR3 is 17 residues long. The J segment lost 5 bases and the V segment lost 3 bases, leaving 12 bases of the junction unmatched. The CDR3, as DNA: TGTGCCAGCAGCTGGGGAAATGACAGGGGGGGTGACAATGAGCAGTTCTTC. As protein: CASSWGNDRGGDNEQFF.

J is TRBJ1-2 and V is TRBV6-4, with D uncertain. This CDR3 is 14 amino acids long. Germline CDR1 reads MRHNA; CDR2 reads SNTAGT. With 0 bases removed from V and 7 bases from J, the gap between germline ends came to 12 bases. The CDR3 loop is CASSDSPSTAGYTF. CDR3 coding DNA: TGTGCCAGCAGTGACTCCCCCTCTACAGCTGGCTACACCTTC.

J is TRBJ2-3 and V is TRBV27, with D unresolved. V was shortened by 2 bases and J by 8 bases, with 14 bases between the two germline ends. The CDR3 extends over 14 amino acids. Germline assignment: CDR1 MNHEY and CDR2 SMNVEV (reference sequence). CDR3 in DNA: TGTGCCAGCAGTTTAATGGGCCGACAATCTACGCAGTATTTT. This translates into CASSLMGRQSTQYF.

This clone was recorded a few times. CDR3 sequence: CASSSHQGGSSYEQYF. The CDR3 DNA sequence: TGTGCCAGCAGCTCGCACCAGGGGGGTAGCTCCTACGAGCAGTACTTC. The chain recombines TRBV7-9 with TRBJ2-7, with a tentative D call TRBD1 (7 bases). CDR3 length: 16 amino acids. Germline V gene sequence: CDR1 SEHNR, CDR2 FQNEAQ (reference sequence). Trimming cost V 4 bases and J 0 bases, with 16 bases left between them.

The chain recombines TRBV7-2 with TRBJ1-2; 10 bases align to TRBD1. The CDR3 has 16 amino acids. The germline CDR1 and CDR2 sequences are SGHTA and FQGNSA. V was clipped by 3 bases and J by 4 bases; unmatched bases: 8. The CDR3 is CASSFGSGTGVYGYTF. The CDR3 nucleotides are TGTGCCAGCAGCTTCGGATCCGGGACAGGGGTCTATGGCTACACCTTC. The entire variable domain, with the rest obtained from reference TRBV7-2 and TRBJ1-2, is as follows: GAGVSQSPSNKVTEKGKDVELRCDPISGHTALYWYRQSLGQGLEFLIYFQGNSAPDKSGLPSDRFSAERTGGSVSTLTIQRTQQEDSAVYLCASSFGSGTGVYGYTFGSGTRLTVV.